A single sample is the source of the 20 T cell receptor beta chains below, sequenced in a study of identical twins. Each CDR3 protein is one row after TCRdb ran MiXCR on the 5' RACE reads. The data contain a few hundred thousand distinct CDR3 sequences, around 8.3% of them singletons. These records were also assigned to another study, of yellow fever vaccine responses in identical twins.

Sequenced sample: CD8+ T cells sorted from blood. The receptors derive from a woman aged 18-29 years in good health.

This clonotype was counted a few times. The genes are TRBV9 and TRBJ2-1; D may correspond to TRBD1 or TRBD2 (6 bases each). Looked up from germline, CDR1 is SGDLS and CDR2 is YYNGEE. V lost 4 bases and J lost 2, with 13 bases in between. The CDR3 runs to 15 residues. CDR3 in DNA: TGTGCCAGCAGCAAAGAGAGGGGGGCCTACAATGAGCAGTTCTTC. Translation: CASSKERGAYNEQFF.

V is TRBV4-2 and J is TRBJ2-7; TRBD2 might be the D (6 bases). The length of the CDR3 is 15 residues. In germline, CDR1 is LGHNA, CDR2 YNFKEQ. Trimming took off 4 bases at V and 0 bases at J, with 13 bases between the two ends. This CDR3 is CASSPGLTGSYEQYF. For the CDR3, the DNA is TGTGCCAGCAGCCCCGGACTAACTGGCTCCTACGAGCAGTACTTC.

This clonotype was counted a few times. The chain uses TRBV7-9 and TRBJ1-2; D gene ambiguous. CDR1 is SEHNR, CDR2 FQNEAQ, per germline (reference sequence). The length of the CDR3 is 12 residues. The V end was cut by 1 base, the J end by 10 bases, with 10 bases between. This CDR3 reads CASSLGSYDYTF. The CDR3 bases are TGTGCCAGCAGCTTAGGGAGTTACGACTACACCTTC.

The gene calls are TRBV25-1 and TRBJ2-5, with 8 bases aligning to TRBD2. The V gene end was trimmed by 3 bases and the J gene end by 5 bases; junction bases not matched to a gene: 11. CDR3 length: 16 residues. Germline V gene sequence: CDR1 MGHDK, CDR2 SYGVNS. DNA for the CDR3: TGTGCCAGCAGTGACGCGGCTAGCGGGCATAGGGAGACCCAGTACTTC. It codes for CASSDAASGHRETQYF.

This clonotype was seen repeatedly, ten times or more. The chain links TRBV25-1 to TRBJ2-7; tentatively, D is TRBD2 (6 bases). V lost 4 bases and J 0 bases, leaving 7 bases between the germline ends. The CDR3 length is 13 residues. CDR1 MGHDK and CDR2 SYGVNS come from the germline V gene. The CDR3 protein is CASSGRDSYEQYF. CDR3 bases: TGTGCCAGCAGTGGGAGGGACTCCTACGAGCAGTACTTC.

This chain connects TRBV12-3 or TRBV12-4 to TRBJ2-5; D gene unclear. V was clipped by 5 bases and J by 2 bases, with 6 bases between them. This CDR3 has 12 residues. The CDR3 spells CASSTRQETQYF. The CDR3 coding sequence is TGTGCCAGCAGTACCCGACAAGAGACCCAGTACTTC.

This clonotype was observed a handful of times. This rearrangement joins TRBV27 to TRBJ2-7; D ambiguous. Germline V gives CDR1 MNHEY, CDR2 SMNVEV (reference sequence). This CDR3 is 14 amino acids long. The V end lost 3 bases, the J end lost 0 bases, and 9 bases lay between the germline ends. The CDR3 sequence is CASSFLDSSYEQYF. The CDR3, as DNA: TGTGCCAGCAGTTTCCTGGATAGCTCCTACGAGCAGTACTTC.

This clonotype has ten or more counts. The CDR3 sequence: CASSLAGGAYEQYF. For the CDR3, the DNA is TGTGCCAGCAGTTTGGCCGGGGGCGCCTACGAGCAGTACTTC. The V gene is TRBV12-3 or TRBV12-4, the J gene TRBJ2-7; D possibly uses TRBD1 or TRBD2 (6 bases each). The CDR3 is 14 amino acids. The V end lost 3 bases, the J end lost 2 bases, and 11 bases lay between the germline ends.

This clonotype was counted between two and nine times. The rearrangement links TRBV11-2 to TRBJ2-7; unclear D gene. Germline V gene lookup returns CDR1 SGHAT and CDR2 FQNNGV. The CDR3 runs 11 residues. The V gene lost 5 bases and the J gene lost 6 bases, with 8 bases spanning the gap. CDR3 nucleotide sequence: TGTGCCAGCAGCGACGTACGCGAGCAGTACTTC. Amino acid sequence: CASSDVREQYF.

The rearrangement links TRBV2 to TRBJ2-1; 7 nucleotides align to TRBD2. J lost 9 bases, V lost 0 bases, and 11 bases had no gene match. The germline CDR1 and CDR2 sequences are SNHLY and FYNNEI. CDR3 size: 16 residues. CDR3 residues: CASSEAGAGPFGEQFF. The CDR3 DNA follows: TGTGCCAGCAGTGAAGCGGGAGCGGGGCCATTTGGTGAGCAGTTCTTC.

This clonotype was counted between two and nine times. The V call is TRBV11-3, the J call TRBJ2-1; maybe TRBD2 (6 bases). The CDR3 is 15 amino acids. The V gene lost 5 bases and the J gene lost 6 bases, with 17 bases spanning the gap. Germline values: CDR1 SGHNT, CDR2 YENEEA. This chain's CDR3 is CASSQKGGLSNEQFF. The CDR3 bases are TGTGCCAGCAGCCAAAAAGGAGGGTTAAGCAATGAGCAGTTCTTC.

This clonotype was counted a few times. This chain links TRBV4-3 with TRBJ2-6; D gene ambiguous. The V gene's germline CDR1 is LGHNA and CDR2 YSLEER. The CDR3 length is 16 residues. V was clipped by 0 bases and J by 2 bases, with 8 bases between them. The DNA of the CDR3 is TGCGCCAGCAGCCAAGAGAGCAACACTGGGGCCAACGTCCTGACTTTC. It encodes CASSQESNTGANVLTF.

The rearrangement uses TRBV7-6 and TRBJ2-5, with D hard to call. Trimming left V 0 bases short and J 3 bases short, with 11 bases between. Germline lookup yields CDR1 SGHVS and CDR2 FNYEAQ. CDR3 size: 15 residues. DNA for the CDR3: TGTGCCAGCAGCTTAGCGGACGTCCGAGAAGAGACCCAGTACTTC. Residues: CASSLADVREETQYF.

The V call is TRBV10-2, the J call TRBJ2-7; D is perhaps TRBD1 (6 bases). Per the germline V gene, CDR1 is WSHSY and CDR2 is SAAADI. Trimming pared 0 bases from V and 6 bases from J, leaving 9 bases between. The CDR3 totals 13 residues. The CDR3 reads CASSESGRGEQYF. The CDR3 coding sequence is TGCGCCAGCAGTGAGTCGGGCAGGGGCGAGCAGTACTTC.

This clonotype was counted a single time. This rearrangement joins TRBV20-1 to TRBJ2-5; unclear D gene. The CDR3 is 17 residues long. Trimming left V 0 bases short and J 3 bases short, with 20 bases between. From germline, CDR1 is DFQATT and CDR2 SNEGSKA (reference sequence). The chain's CDR3 is CSARDLMGLGLKETQYF. CDR3 DNA: TGCAGTGCTAGAGATCTTATGGGTCTCGGGTTAAAAGAGACCCAGTACTTC.

This clonotype has ten or more counts. CDR3 region: CASSFSGEQYF. In DNA, the CDR3 is TGTGCCAGCAGTTTCTCGGGTGAGCAGTACTTC. V and J are TRBV12-3 or TRBV12-4 and TRBJ2-7; D unclear. The CDR3 spans 11 residues. V lost 3 bases to trimming and J lost 7 bases, with 7 bases between them.

This clonotype was found a few times. This chain uses TRBV20-1 with TRBJ2-4, with D perhaps TRBD2 (6 bases). Trimming shortened V by 7 bases and J by 6 bases, and 13 bases separated the two germline ends. This CDR3 is 12 amino acids long. CDR1 and CDR2 (germline): DFQATT, SNEGSKA (reference sequence). CDR3 in amino acids: CSEGRDGNIQYF. CDR3 coding DNA: TGCAGTGAAGGGCGGGACGGAAACATTCAGTACTTC.

This clonotype was detected ten times or more. The genes are TRBV2 and TRBJ2-4; 10 bases map to TRBD2. J was trimmed by 3 bases and V by 2 bases; bases with no gene match: 7. The CDR3 consists of 17 residues. Germline V gene data show CDR1 as SNHLY and CDR2 as FYNNEI. The DNA of the CDR3 is TGTGCCAGCAGTGAAATGGCTAGCGGGAGCATCAAAAACATTCAGTACTTC. Protein sequence: CASSEMASGSIKNIQYF.

The V gene is TRBV12-3 or TRBV12-4, the J gene TRBJ2-3; TRBD2 aligns across 9 bases. The V and J ends lost 3 bases and 5 bases, in that order; junction bases with no gene match: 3. The CDR3 extends over 14 amino acids. The CDR3 protein is CASSFAGGVDTQYF. Here the CDR3 DNA reads TGTGCCAGCAGTTTTGCGGGAGGGGTAGATACGCAGTATTTT.

This clonotype occurred many times. The CDR3 loop reads CASSQKPEGYEQYF. In nucleotides, the CDR3 is TGTGCCAGCAGCCAAAAGCCCGAGGGGTACGAGCAGTACTTC. This chain links TRBV3-1 with TRBJ2-7, with D perhaps given as TRBD1 or TRBD2 (5 bases each). The CDR3 length is 14 residues. CDR1 LGHDT and CDR2 YNNKEL come from the germline V gene (reference sequence). V was shortened by 2 bases and J by 4 bases, with 12 bases between the two germline ends.